Below are 6 T cell receptor beta chains sequenced from a single sample in a study of T cell responses to AZD1222 COVID-19 vaccine. Data came from immunoSEQ multiplex PCR; TCRdb stores just in-frame clones and leaves some out. The sample includes over 110,000 clones, almost 90% of them seen just once. The sample was peripheral blood, taken 28 days after the second AZD1222 dose. The receptors stem from an adult who received the AZD1222 COVID-19 vaccine.

V gene TRBV5-5 combines with J gene TRBJ2-6; 9 bases are shared with TRBD1. J was trimmed by 1 base and V by 0 bases; bases with no gene match: 8. This CDR3 region has 19 residues. The germline V gene has CDR1 SGHKS and CDR2 YYEKEE (reference sequence). The CDR3, as DNA: TGTGCCAGCAGCTTGGGAAGGACAGGGGTTTTTTCTGGGGCCAACGTCCTGACTTTC. Encoded protein: CASSLGRTGVFSGANVLTF.

The chain uses TRBV7-2 and TRBJ2-2, with unresolved D. Germline V gene data show CDR1 as SGHTA and CDR2 as FQGNSA. V was shortened by 3 bases and J by 1 base, with 6 bases between the two germline ends. This CDR3 has 14 amino acids. CDR3 DNA: TGTGCCAGCAGCTTTCAGATGAACACCGGGGAGCTGTTTTTT. Translated: CASSFQMNTGELFF.

This chain connects TRBV9 to TRBJ2-5; 10 bases agree with TRBD2. The trim removed 0 bases at V and 5 bases at J, leaving 10 bases unmatched. The germline V gene encodes CDR1 SGDLS and CDR2 YYNGEE. CDR3 length: 17 residues. The CDR3 sequence: CASSVDPSGRVQETQYF. CDR3 sequence (DNA): TGTGCCAGCAGCGTAGATCCTAGCGGGAGAGTTCAGGAGACCCAGTACTTC.

V usage is TRBV2 and J usage is TRBJ1-1; tentatively, D is TRBD1 (5 bases). Germline V gene lookup returns CDR1 SNHLY and CDR2 FYNNEI. V was shortened by 6 bases and J by 1 base, with 12 bases between the two germline ends. The CDR3 totals 14 residues. The CDR3 sequence is CASREQTANTEAFF. The CDR3 DNA sequence: TGTGCCAGCAGGGAACAGACAGCGAACACTGAAGCTTTCTTT.

The chain combines TRBV20-1 with TRBJ2-1; TRBD2 matches at 12 bases. There are 15 residues in the CDR3. Germline CDR1 reads DFQATT; CDR2 reads SNEGSKA (reference sequence). V shed 3 bases and J 8 bases; nucleotides not matched to a gene: 8. DNA of the CDR3: TGCAGTGCTAGTCTAACTAGCGGGGGGAGGTATGAGCAGTTCTTC. This encodes CSASLTSGGRYEQFF.

The chain combines TRBV7-9 with TRBJ2-7; possibly TRBD1 for D (6 bases). The CDR3 runs to 14 residues. The V end was cut by 1 base, the J end by 3 bases, with 10 bases between. The germline V gene encodes CDR1 SEHNR and CDR2 FQNEAQ (reference sequence). The CDR3 here is CASSLDGQYYEQYF. Written as DNA, the CDR3 is TGTGCCAGCAGCTTAGACGGACAGTACTACGAGCAGTACTTC.